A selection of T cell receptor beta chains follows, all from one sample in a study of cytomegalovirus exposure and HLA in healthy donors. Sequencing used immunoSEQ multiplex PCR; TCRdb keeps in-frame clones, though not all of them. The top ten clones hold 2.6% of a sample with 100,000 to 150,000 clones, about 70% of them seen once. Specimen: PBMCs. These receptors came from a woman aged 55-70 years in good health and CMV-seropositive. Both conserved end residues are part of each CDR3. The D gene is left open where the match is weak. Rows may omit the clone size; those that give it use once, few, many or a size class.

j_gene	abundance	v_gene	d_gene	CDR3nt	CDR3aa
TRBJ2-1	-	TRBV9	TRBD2	TGTGCCAGCAGCGTAGCGGGGGGTAATTACAATGAGCAGTTCTTC	CASSVAGGNYNEQFF
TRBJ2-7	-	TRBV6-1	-	TGTGCCAGCATAGGGACTCGCTCCTACGAGCAGTACTTC	CASIGTRSYEQYF
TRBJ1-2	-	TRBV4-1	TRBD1	TGCGCCAGCAGCCTCTCCATGACAGGGAACTATGGCTACACCTTC	CASSLSMTGNYGYTF
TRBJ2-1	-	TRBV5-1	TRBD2	TGCGCCAGCAGCTTGGGGTATGGTAGCGGGGGGAACAATGAGCAGTTCTTC	CASSLGYGSGGNNEQFF
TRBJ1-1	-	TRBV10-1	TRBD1	TGCGCCAGCAGTGCACTCTCCGGGACAGGGGGCACTGAAGCTTTCTTT	CASSALSGTGGTEAFF
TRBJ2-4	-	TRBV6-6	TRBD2	TGTGCCACCCGGGCGGGGGGGCTGGGCATTCAGTACTTC	CATRAGGLGIQYF
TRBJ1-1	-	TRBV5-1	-	TGCGCCAGCACCCGGGGGGACACTGAAGCTTTCTTT	CASTRGDTEAFF
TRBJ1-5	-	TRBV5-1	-	TGCGCCAGCAGCTTGGGAGTGAATCAGCCCCAGCATTTT	CASSLGVNQPQHF
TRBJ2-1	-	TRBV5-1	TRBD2	TGCGCCAGCAGCCCACAGACTAGCGGGGGATCAGCGGAGCAGTTCTTC	CASSPQTSGGSAEQFF
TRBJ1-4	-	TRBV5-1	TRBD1	TGCGCCAGCAGCTCTAGACAGGGGGTCGGAATAGGTAATGAAAAACTGTTTTTT	CASSSRQGVGIGNEKLFF
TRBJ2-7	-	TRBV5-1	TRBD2	TGCGCCAGCAGCTTGGACGGGGGGGCTACCTACGAGCAGTACTTC	CASSLDGGATYEQYF
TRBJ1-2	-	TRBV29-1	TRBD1	TGCAGCGTTGATGGGGACAGGCCGTCTAACTATGGCTACACCTTC	CSVDGDRPSNYGYTF
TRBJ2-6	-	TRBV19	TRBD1	TGTGCCAGTAGTCCTACAGGGGGCATTAGGGTTTCTGGGGCCAACGTCCTGACTTTC	CASSPTGGIRVSGANVLTF
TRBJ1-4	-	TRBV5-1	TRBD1	TGCGCCAGCAGCTTCGGGTCTGGGACAGGGAGTAATGAAAAACTGTTTTTT	CASSFGSGTGSNEKLFF
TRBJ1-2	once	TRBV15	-	TGTGCCACCAGCAGAGATAACTACATTGGGGGCTACACCTTC	CATSRDNYIGGYTF
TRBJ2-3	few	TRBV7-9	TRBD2	TGTGCCAGCAGCTTAGTAGCGGGGCAGGGCACAGATACGCAGTATTTT	CASSLVAGQGTDTQYF
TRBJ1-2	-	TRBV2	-	TGTGCCAGCAGTGGTCCCCGGGCAGGGGATGGCTACACCTTC	CASSGPRAGDGYTF
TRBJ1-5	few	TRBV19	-	TGTGCCAGTAGTATAGGTGGCTCACCCCAGCATTTT	CASSIGGSPQHF
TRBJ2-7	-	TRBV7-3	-	TGTGCCAGCAGCTTGCGGGGTATAGGGAACGAGCAGTACTTC	CASSLRGIGNEQYF
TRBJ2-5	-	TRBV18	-	TGTGCCAGCTCACCAAGTATCACTTTCCAAGAGACCCAGTACTTC	CASSPSITFQETQYF
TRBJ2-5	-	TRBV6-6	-	TGTGCCAGCAGTTACGGGGCAGGGGAGACCCAGTACTTC	CASSYGAGETQYF
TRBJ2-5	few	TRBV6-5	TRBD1	TGTGCCAGCAGCCAGGACAGGGGGCGCGCAGAGACCCAGTACTTC	CASSQDRGRAETQYF
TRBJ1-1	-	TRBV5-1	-	TGCGCCAGCAAACGGGGGGTGAACACTGAAGCTTTCTTT	CASKRGVNTEAFF
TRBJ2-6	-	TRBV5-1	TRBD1	TGCGCCAGCAGCTTAGGACAGGTGGCTGGGGCCAACGTCCTGACTTTC	CASSLGQVAGANVLTF
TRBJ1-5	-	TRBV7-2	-	TGTGCCAGCAGCCCCCGACAGTGGGATAGCAATCAGCCCCAGCATTTT	CASSPRQWDSNQPQHF
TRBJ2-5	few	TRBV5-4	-	TGTGCCAGCAGCCCCGCTGGAGTAGAGACCCAGTACTTC	CASSPAGVETQYF
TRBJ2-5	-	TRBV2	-	TGTGCCAGCAGTGAACTAAGGGGGAAGTACTTC	CASSELRGKYF
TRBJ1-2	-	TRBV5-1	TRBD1	TGCGCCAGCAGTTCTATTCCCGGGACAGGGAACTATGGCTACACCTTC	CASSSIPGTGNYGYTF
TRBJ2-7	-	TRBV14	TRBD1	TGTGCCAGCAGCCCCGGGACAGGGGGCTACGGGGTACCCAGGGAGCAGTACTTC	CASSPGTGGYGVPREQYF
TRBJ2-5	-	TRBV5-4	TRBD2	TGTGCCAGCAGCCCTAGCGGGGGACCTATAGAGACCCAGTACTTC	CASSPSGGPIETQYF
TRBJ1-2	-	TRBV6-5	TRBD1	TGTGCCAGCAGTTCACCCCCCGACAGGGGGAACTATGGCTACACCTTC	CASSSPPDRGNYGYTF
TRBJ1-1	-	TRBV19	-	TGTGCCAGTAGATACGGGACTCCTGGTGAAGCTTTCTTT	CASRYGTPGEAFF
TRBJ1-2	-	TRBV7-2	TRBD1	TGTGCCAGCAGCTTAGAGACAGGGGCCTTAAGTCTCTATGGCTACACCTTC	CASSLETGALSLYGYTF
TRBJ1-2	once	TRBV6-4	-	TGTGCCAGCAGTGGGGGGAGGGTGGGGAGCTATGGCTACACCTTC	CASSGGRVGSYGYTF
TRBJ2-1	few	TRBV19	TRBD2	TGTGCCAGTAGTAGCCTAGCGGCGTCCTACAATGAGCAGTTCTTC	CASSSLAASYNEQFF
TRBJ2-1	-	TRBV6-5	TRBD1	TGTGCCACCGGGACAGGGGGTACTTACAATGAGCAGTTCTTC	CATGTGGTYNEQFF
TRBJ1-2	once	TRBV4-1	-	TGCGCCAGCAGCCAGGATATGAATTCCGGGTCCCGTCGAGGCTACACCTTC	CASSQDMNSGSRRGYTF
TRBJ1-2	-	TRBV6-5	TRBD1	TGTGCCAGCAGTTACACAGGGGTCGGCTATGGCTACACCTTC	CASSYTGVGYGYTF
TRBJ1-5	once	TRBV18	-	TGTGCCAGCTCACCGGCAGATAGCAATCAGCCCCAGCATTTT	CASSPADSNQPQHF
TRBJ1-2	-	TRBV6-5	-	TGTGCCAGCAGTTACCCTGGACTTAACTATGGCTACACCTTC	CASSYPGLNYGYTF
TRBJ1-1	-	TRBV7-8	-	TGTGCCAGCAGCTCCGAGGAGGCAATGAACACTGAAGCTTTCTTT	CASSSEEAMNTEAFF
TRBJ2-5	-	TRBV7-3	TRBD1	TGTGCCAGCAGCTTAGGGACAGCGGAGACCCAGTACTTC	CASSLGTAETQYF
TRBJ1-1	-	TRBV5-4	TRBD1	TGTGCCAGCAGCTTGGTCCTGACAGGGAGATTGAACACTGAAGCTTTCTTT	CASSLVLTGRLNTEAFF
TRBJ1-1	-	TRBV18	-	TGTGCCAGCTCACCACAAAGGCGGGGACTTCTGAACACTGAAGCTTTCTTT	CASSPQRRGLLNTEAFF
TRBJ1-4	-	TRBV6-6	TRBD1	TGTGCCAGCAGTGGGACAGACCAAGAAAAACTGTTTTTT	CASSGTDQEKLFF